This TCR beta chain emerged from a study of shared clonotypes between healthy human individuals. The wider study: Per-donor plates numbered three CD4 naive, three CD4 memory, two CD8 naive and one CD8 memory. Overall study results and limits: The study's rarefaction showed incomplete sorted-subset sequencing despite large depth.

Assay used: immunoSEQ multiplex PCR; TCRdb lists only in-frame clones, some missing. The repertoire has roughly 410,000 clones, approximately 96% of them found once; the top ten carry approximately 0.32%. Combination of CD45RO+ cells with CCR7-negative CD45RA+ TemRA cells was used for CD8 memory. J gave up 3 bases and V 1 base, and 3 bases lay outside the gene matches. The germline V gene encodes CDR1 LGHNA and CDR2 YNFKEQ. The CDR3 extends over 15 amino acids. Comment on this clone: The antigen remains unidentified.

The chain recombines TRBV4-2 with TRBJ2-5, with 9 bases identical to TRBD2. The clonotype originates from a man aged 25 to 40 in good health. The specimen was memory CD8+ T cells sorted from blood. Described subset: CD45RO+ cells pooled with CCR7-negative TemRA cells. In DNA, the CDR3 is TGTGCCAGCAGCCAAGTGACTAGCGGAGAAGAGACCCAGTACTTC. As protein: CASSQVTSGEETQYF.